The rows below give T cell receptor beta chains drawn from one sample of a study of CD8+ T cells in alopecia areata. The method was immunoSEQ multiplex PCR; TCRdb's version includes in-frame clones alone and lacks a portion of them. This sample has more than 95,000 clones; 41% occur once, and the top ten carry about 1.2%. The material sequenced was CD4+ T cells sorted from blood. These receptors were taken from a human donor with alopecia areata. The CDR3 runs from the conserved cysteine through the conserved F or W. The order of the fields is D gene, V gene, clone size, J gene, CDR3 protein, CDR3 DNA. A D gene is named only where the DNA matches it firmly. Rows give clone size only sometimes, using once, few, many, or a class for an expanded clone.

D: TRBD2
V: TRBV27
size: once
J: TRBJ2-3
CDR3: CASSQRTSGRWGTDTQYF
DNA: TGTGCCAGCAGTCAAAGGACTAGCGGGAGGTGGGGCACAGATACGCAGTATTTT

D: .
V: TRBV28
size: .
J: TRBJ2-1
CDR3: CASSLLYNEQFF
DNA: TGTGCCAGCAGTTTGCTATACAATGAGCAGTTCTTC

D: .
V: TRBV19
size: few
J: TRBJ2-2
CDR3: CASSWGNGELFF
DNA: TGTGCCAGTAGTTGGGGAAACGGGGAGCTGTTTTTT

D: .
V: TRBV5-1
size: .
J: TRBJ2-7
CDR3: CASSLELGEQYF
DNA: TGCGCCAGCAGCTTGGAGTTGGGTGAGCAGTACTTC

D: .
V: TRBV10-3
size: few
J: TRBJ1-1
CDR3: CAISVRGNTEAFF
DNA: TGTGCCATCAGTGTGAGAGGGAACACTGAAGCTTTCTTT

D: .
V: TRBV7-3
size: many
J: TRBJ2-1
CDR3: CASSLRQTSSYNEQFF
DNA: TGTGCCAGCAGCTTAAGACAGACGAGCTCCTACAATGAGCAGTTCTTC

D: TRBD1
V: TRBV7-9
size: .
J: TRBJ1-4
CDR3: CASSLALGTGGEKLFF
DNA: TGTGCCAGCAGCTTAGCGCTCGGGACAGGGGGCGAAAAACTGTTTTTT

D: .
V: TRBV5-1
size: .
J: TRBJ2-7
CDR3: CASSLNWSWEDEQYF
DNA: TGCGCCAGCAGCTTGAACTGGAGCTGGGAGGACGAGCAGTACTTC

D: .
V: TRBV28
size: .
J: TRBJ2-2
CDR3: CASKRTTITGELFF
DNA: TGTGCCAGTAAAAGGACAACCATCACCGGGGAGCTGTTTTTT

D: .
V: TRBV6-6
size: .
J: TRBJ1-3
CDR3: CASSYIGSGNTIYF
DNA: TGTGCCAGCAGTTATATTGGGTCTGGAAACACCATATATTTT

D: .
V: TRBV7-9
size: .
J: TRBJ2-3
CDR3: CASSTRTGTDTQYF
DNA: TGTGCCAGCAGCACGCGGACAGGCACAGATACGCAGTATTTT

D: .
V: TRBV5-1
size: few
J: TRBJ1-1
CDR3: CASSWGVDTEAFF
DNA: TGCGCCAGCAGCTGGGGGGTCGACACTGAAGCTTTCTTT

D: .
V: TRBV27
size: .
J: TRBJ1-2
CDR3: CASSLKPEANYGYTF
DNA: TGTGCCAGCAGTTTGAAACCTGAAGCTAACTATGGCTACACCTTC

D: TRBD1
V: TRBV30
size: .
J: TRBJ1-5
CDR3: CAWSAYRTGVSNQPQHF
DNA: TGTGCCTGGAGTGCTTATAGGACAGGGGTTAGCAATCAGCCCCAGCATTTT

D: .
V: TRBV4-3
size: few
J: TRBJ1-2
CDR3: CASSHLGDAANYGYTF
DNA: TGCGCCAGCAGCCATCTGGGGGACGCAGCTAACTATGGCTACACCTTC

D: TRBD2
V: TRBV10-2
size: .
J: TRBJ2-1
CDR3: CASRPGLDFDEQFF
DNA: TGCGCCAGCAGGCCGGGACTAGATTTCGATGAGCAGTTCTTC

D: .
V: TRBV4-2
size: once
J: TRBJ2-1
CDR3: CASSQESPGAREFF
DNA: TGTGCCAGCAGCCAAGAGTCTCCCGGGGCCCGGGAGTTCTTC

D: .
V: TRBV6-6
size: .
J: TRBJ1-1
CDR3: CASSSSQPEAFF
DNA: TGTGCCAGCAGTTCCAGTCAACCTGAAGCTTTCTTT

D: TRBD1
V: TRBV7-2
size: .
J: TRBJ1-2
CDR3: CASSLGQGDYGYTF
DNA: TGTGCCAGCAGCTTAGGACAGGGGGACTATGGCTACACCTTC

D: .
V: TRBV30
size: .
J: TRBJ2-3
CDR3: CAWSVGGIGTDTQYF
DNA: TGTGCCTGGAGTGTGGGCGGGATAGGCACAGATACGCAGTATTTT

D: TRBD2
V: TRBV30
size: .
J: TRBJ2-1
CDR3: CAWSLAGGSSYNEQFF
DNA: TGTGCCTGGAGTCTAGCGGGAGGGAGCTCCTACAATGAGCAGTTCTTC

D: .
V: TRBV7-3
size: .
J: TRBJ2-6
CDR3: CASRRGSGANVLTF
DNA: TGTGCCAGCAGGCGTGGGTCCGGGGCCAACGTCCTGACTTTC

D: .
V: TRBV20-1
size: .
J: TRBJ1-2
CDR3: CSARGRGYTF
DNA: TGCAGTGCTAGGGGCCGGGGCTACACCTTC

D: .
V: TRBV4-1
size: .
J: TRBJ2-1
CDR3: CASSQDRDGKNYNEQFF
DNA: TGCGCCAGCAGCCAAGATCGGGACGGCAAAAACTACAATGAGCAGTTCTTC

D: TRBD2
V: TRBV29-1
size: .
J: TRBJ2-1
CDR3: CSVALLAGAVGSEQFF
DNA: TGCAGCGTTGCCCTGCTAGCGGGAGCAGTGGGTAGTGAGCAGTTCTTC

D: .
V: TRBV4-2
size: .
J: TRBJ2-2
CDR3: CASSQDVRRGNTGELFF
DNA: TGTGCCAGCAGCCAAGACGTCAGGCGGGGAAACACCGGGGAGCTGTTTTTT

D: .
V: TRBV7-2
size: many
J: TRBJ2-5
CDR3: CASTFWAGRLETQYF
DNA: TGTGCCAGCACATTCTGGGCAGGGCGCTTGGAGACCCAGTACTTC

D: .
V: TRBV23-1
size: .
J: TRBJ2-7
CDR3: CASSQSERRNSYEQYF
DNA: TGCGCCAGCAGTCAATCGGAGCGGAGGAACTCCTACGAGCAGTACTTC

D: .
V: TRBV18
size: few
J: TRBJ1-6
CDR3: CASSLSQGDSPLHF
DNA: TGTGCCAGCTCCCTAAGCCAGGGCGATTCACCCCTCCACTTT

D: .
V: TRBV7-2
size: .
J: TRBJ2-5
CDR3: CASSPTKETQYF
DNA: TGTGCCAGCAGCCCTACCAAAGAGACCCAGTACTTC

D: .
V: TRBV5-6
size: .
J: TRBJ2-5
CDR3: CASSLAAGKETQYF
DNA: TGTGCCAGCAGCTTGGCAGCAGGAAAAGAGACCCAGTACTTC

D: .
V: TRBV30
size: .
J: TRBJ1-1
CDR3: CAWMHEDTEAFF
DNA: TGTGCCTGGATGCATGAGGACACTGAAGCTTTCTTT

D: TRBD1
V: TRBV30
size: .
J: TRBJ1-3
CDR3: CAWSVTGSGNTIYF
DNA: TGTGCCTGGAGTGTGACAGGGTCTGGAAACACCATATATTTT

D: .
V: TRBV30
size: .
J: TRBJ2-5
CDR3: CAWGRETQYF
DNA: TGTGCCTGGGGCAGAGAGACCCAGTACTTC

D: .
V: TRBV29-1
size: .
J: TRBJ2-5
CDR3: CSVEQGWEETQYF
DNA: TGCAGCGTTGAACAGGGGTGGGAAGAGACCCAGTACTTC